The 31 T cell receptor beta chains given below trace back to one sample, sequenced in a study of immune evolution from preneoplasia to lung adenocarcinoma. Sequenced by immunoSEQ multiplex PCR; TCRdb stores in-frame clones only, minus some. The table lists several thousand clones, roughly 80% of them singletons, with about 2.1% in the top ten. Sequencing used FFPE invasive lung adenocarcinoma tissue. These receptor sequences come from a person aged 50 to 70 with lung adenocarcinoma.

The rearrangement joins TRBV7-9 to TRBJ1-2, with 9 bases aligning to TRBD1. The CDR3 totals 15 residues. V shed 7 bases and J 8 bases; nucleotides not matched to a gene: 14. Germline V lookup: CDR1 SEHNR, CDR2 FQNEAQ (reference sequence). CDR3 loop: CASTLLKQGAEGYTF. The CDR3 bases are TGTGCCAGCACCCTCCTAAAACAGGGGGCGGAGGGCTACACCTTC.

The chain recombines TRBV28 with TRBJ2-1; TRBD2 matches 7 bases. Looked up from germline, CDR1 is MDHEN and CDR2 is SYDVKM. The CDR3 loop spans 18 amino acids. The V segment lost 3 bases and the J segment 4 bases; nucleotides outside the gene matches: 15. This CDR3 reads CASSLVAARGRVYNEQFF. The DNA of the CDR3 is TGTGCCAGCAGTTTGGTCGCCGCGCGAGGGAGGGTTTACAATGAGCAGTTCTTC.

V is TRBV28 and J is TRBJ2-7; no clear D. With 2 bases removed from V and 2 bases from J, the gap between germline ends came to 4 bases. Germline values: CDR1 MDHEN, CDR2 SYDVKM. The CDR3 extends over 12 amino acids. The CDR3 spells CASSLGAYEQYF. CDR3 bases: TGTGCCAGCAGTTTAGGAGCCTACGAGCAGTACTTC.

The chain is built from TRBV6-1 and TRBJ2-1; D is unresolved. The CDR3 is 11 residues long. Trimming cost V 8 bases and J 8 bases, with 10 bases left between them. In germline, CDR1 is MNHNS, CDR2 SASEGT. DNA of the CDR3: TGTGCCAGCGAGCTCGTCTATGAGCAGTTCTTC. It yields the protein CASELVYEQFF.

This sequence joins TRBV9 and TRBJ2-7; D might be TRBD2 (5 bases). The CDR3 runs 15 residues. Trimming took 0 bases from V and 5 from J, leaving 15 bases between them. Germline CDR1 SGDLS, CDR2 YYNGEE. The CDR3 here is CASSVDPHGIDEQYF. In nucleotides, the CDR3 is TGTGCCAGCAGCGTAGATCCCCACGGGATCGACGAGCAGTACTTC.

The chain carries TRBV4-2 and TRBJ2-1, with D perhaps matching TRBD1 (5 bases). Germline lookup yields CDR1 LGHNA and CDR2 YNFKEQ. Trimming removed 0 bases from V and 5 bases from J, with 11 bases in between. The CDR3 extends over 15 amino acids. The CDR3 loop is CASSQDWGSNNEQFF. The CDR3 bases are TGTGCCAGCAGCCAAGATTGGGGCTCGAACAATGAGCAGTTCTTC.

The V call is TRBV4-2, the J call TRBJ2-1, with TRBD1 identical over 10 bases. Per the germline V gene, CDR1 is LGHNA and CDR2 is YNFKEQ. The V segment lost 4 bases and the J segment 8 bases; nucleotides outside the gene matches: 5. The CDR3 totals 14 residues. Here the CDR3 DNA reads TGTGCCAGCAGCCCGCGGACAGGGGGGGATGAGCAGTTCTTC. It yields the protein CASSPRTGGDEQFF.

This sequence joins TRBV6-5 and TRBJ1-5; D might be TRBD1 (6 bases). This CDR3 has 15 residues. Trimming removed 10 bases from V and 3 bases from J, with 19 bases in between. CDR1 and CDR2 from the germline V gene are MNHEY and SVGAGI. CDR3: CANRVSSGANQPQHF. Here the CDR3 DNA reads TGTGCCAACAGGGTCAGTTCTGGGGCCAATCAGCCCCAGCATTTT.

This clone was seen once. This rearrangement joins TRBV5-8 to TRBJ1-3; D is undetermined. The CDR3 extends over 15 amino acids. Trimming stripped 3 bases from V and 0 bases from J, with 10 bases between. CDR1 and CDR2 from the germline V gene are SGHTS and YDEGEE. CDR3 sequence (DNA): TGTGCCAGCAGCTCGGTTTTCGACTCTGGAAACACCATATATTTT. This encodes CASSSVFDSGNTIYF.

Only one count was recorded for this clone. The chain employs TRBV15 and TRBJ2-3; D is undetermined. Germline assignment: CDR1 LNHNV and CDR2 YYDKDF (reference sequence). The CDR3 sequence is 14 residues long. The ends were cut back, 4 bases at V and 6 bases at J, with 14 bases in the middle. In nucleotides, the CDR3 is TGTGCCACCAGCAAAGGACCCCCCTGGGATACGCAGTATTTT. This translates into CATSKGPPWDTQYF.

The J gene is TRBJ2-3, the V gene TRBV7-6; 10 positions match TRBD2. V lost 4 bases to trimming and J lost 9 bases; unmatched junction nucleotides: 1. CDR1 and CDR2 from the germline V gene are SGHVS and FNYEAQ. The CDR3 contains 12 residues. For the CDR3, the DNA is TGTGCCAGCAGCTCGGGACTAGCGACGCAGTATTTT. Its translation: CASSSGLATQYF.

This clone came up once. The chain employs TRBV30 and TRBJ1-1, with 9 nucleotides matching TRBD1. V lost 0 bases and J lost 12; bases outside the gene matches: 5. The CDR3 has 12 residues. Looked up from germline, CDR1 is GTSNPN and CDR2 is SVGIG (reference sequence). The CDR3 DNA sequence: TGTGCCTGGAGTGTACAGGGGGCTACGACTTTCTTT. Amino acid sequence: CAWSVQGATTFF.

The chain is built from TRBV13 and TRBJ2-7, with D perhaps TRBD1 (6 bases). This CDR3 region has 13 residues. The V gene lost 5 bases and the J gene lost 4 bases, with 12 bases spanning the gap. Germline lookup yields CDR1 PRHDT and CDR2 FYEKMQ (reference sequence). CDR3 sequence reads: CASSMIQGYEQYF. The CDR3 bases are TGTGCCAGCAGCATGATACAGGGATACGAGCAGTACTTC. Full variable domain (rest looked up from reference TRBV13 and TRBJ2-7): AAGVIQSPRHLIKEKRETATLKCYPIPRHDTVYWYQQGPGQDPQFLISFYEKMQSDKGSIPDRFSAQQFSDYHSELNMSSLELGDSALYFCASSMIQGYEQYFGPGTRLTVT.

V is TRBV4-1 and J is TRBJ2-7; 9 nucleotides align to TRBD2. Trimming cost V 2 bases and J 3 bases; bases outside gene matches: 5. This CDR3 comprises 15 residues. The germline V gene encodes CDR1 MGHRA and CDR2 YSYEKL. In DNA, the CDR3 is TGCGCCAGCAGCCAAACTCTAGCGGGACGCTACGAGCAGTACTTC. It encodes CASSQTLAGRYEQYF.

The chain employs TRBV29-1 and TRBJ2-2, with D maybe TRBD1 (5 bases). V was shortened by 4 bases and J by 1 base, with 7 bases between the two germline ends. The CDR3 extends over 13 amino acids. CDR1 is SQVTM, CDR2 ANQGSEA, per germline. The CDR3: CSVVTENTGELFF. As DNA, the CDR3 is TGCAGCGTTGTGACAGAGAACACCGGGGAGCTGTTTTTT.

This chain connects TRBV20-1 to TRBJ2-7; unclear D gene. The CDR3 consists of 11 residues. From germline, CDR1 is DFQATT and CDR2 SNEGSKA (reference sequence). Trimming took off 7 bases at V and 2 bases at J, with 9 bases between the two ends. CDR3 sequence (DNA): TGCAGTGTGGGCAAGCCCTACGAGCAGTACTTC. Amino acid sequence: CSVGKPYEQYF.

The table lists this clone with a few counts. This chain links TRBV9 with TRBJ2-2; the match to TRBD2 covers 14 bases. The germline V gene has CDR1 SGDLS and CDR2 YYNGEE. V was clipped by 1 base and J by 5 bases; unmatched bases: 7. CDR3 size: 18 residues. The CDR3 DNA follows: TGTGCCAGCAGCGTATTGGGACTAGCGGGAGTTGGGACCGGGGAGCTGTTTTTT. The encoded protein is CASSVLGLAGVGTGELFF.

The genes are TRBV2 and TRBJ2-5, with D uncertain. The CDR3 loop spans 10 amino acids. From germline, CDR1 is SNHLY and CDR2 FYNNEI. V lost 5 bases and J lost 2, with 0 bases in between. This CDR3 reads CASSQETQYF. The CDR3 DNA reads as TGTGCCAGCAGTCAAGAGACCCAGTACTTC.

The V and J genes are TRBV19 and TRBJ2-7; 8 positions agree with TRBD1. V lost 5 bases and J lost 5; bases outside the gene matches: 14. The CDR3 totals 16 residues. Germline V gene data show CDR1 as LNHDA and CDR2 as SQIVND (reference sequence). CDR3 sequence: CASSPSRTGSRDEQYF. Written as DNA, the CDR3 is TGTGCCAGTAGTCCGAGCAGGACAGGGTCTCGCGACGAGCAGTACTTC.

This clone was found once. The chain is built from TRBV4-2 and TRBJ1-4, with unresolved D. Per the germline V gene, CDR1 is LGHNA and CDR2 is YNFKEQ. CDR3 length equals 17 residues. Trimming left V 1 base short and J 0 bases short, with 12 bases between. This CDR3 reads CASSQGLRISTNEKLFF. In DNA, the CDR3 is TGTGCCAGCAGCCAAGGATTAAGGATATCAACTAATGAAAAACTGTTTTTT.

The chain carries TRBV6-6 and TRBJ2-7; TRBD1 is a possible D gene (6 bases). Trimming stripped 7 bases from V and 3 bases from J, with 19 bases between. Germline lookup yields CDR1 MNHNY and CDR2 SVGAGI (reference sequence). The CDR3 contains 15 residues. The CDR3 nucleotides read TGTGCCAGCACCGGGTCAGCAGGGGTCTTCTACGAGCAGTACTTC. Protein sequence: CASTGSAGVFYEQYF.

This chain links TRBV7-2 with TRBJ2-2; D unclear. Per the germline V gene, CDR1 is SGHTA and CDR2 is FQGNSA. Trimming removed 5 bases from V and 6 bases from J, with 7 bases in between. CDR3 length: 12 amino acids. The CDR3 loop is CASSAYSGELFF. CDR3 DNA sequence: TGTGCCAGCAGCGCATATTCCGGGGAGCTGTTTTTT.

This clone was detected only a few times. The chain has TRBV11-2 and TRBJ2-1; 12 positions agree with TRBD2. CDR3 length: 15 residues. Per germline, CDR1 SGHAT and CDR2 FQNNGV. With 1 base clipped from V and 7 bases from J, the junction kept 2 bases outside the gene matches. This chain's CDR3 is CASSLGTSGMNEQFF. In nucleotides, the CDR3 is TGTGCCAGCAGCTTAGGGACTAGCGGGATGAATGAGCAGTTCTTC.

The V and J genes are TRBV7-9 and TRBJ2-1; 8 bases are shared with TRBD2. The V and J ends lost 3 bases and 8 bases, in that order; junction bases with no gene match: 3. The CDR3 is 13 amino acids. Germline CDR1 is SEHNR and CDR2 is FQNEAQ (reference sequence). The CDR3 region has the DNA TGTGCCAGCAGCTTTAGCGGGATGGATGAGCAGTTCTTC. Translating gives CASSFSGMDEQFF.

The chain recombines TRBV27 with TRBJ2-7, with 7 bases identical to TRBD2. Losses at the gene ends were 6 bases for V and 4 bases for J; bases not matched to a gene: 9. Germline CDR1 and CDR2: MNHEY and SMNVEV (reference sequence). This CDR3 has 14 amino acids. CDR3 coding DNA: TGTGCCAGCAGGTGGGAGGGGAACCCTTACGAGCAGTACTTC. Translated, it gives CASRWEGNPYEQYF.

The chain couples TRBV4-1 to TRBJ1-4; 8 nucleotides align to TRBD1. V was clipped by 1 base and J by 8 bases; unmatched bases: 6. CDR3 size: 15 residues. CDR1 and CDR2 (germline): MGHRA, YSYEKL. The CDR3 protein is CASSQGGTGGEKLFF. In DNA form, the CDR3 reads TGCGCCAGCAGCCAAGGTGGGACAGGAGGCGAAAAACTGTTTTTT.

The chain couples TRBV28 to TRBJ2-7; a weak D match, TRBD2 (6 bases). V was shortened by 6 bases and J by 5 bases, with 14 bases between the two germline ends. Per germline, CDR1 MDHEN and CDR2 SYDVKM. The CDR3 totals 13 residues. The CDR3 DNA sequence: TGTGCCAGCAGATCCATGGGGGGTAACGAGCAGTACTTC. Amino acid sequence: CASRSMGGNEQYF. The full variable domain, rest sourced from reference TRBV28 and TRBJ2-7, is DVKVTQSSRYLVKRTGEKVFLECVQDMDHENMFWYRQDPGLGLRLIYFSYDVKMKEKGDIPEGYSVSREKKERFSLILESASTNQTSMYLCASRSMGGNEQYFGPGTRLTVT.

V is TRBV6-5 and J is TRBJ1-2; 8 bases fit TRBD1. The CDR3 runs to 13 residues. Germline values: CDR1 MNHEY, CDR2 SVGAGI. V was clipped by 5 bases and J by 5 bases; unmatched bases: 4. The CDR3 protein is CASSRQGNYGYTF. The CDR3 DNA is TGTGCCAGCAGTCGACAGGGGAATTATGGCTACACCTTC.

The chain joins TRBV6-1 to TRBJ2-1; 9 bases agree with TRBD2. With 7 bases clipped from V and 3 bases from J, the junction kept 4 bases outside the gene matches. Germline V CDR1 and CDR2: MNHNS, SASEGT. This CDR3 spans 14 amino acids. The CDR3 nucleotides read TGTGCCAGCACGGCTAGCGGGGACTACAATGAGCAGTTCTTC. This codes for CASTASGDYNEQFF.

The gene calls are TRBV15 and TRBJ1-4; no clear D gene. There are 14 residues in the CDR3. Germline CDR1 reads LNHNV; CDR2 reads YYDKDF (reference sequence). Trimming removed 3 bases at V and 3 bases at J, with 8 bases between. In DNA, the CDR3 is TGTGCCACCAGCAGGGAAGCAGCTAATGAAAAACTGTTTTTT. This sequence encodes CATSREAANEKLFF.

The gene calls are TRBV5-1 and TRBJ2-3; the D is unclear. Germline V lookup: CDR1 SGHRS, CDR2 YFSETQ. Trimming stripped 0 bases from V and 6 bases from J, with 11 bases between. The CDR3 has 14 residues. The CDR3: CASSLGAFGDTQYF. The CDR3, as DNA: TGCGCCAGCAGCTTGGGGGCCTTTGGCGATACGCAGTATTTT.